These 8 T cell receptor beta chains were sequenced from one sample in a study of precursors of human CD4 cytotoxic T cells. TCRdb analysed the reads with MiXCR anew, one entry per CDR3 protein. The sample lists approximately 740 distinct CDR3 sequences; under 20% were seen once. Bulk UMI-based sequencing covered sorted CD4+ central memory, effector memory, IL-7R-high and IL-7R-negative TEMRA subsets. The sequenced material came from memory CD4+ T cells from blood (PBMCs). Every receptor here comes from a human donor in good health.

This clonotype is classed as large. The V call is TRBV12-3 or TRBV12-4, the J call TRBJ2-1, with 8 nucleotides matching TRBD2. V lost 5 bases, J lost 2 bases, and 11 bases stayed unmatched. The CDR3 contains 17 residues. Here the CDR3 DNA reads TGTGCCAGCAGTCCCCGGGGTAGCGGGATCCCCTACAATGAGCAGTTCTTC. This translates into CASSPRGSGIPYNEQFF.

V usage is TRBV12-3 or TRBV12-4 and J usage is TRBJ2-7, with 9 bases lining up with TRBD1. The V segment lost 4 bases and the J segment 8 bases; nucleotides outside the gene matches: 3. There are 12 residues in the CDR3. CDR3 sequence (DNA): TGTGCCAGCAGTTCGGGGACAGGGCAGCAGTACTTC. Translating gives CASSSGTGQQYF.

This clonotype has more than one count but fewer than ten. This chain links TRBV12-3 or TRBV12-4 with TRBJ2-5, with D uncertain. The CDR3 is made up of 12 amino acids. Deletions cut 6 bases from V and 7 bases from J, with 12 bases between. The CDR3 region has the DNA TGTGCCAGCAGCTACACAATAGGGACCCAGTACTTC. It specifies CASSYTIGTQYF.

This clonotype is large within its sample. The chain carries TRBV3-1 and TRBJ2-7; possibly TRBD1 for D (7 bases). V was pared by 0 bases and J by 7 bases, with 16 bases between. The CDR3 runs to 15 residues. Germline loops: CDR1 LGHDT, CDR2 YNNKEL (reference sequence). The CDR3 DNA reads TGTGCCAGCAGCCAAGATCAGGCACAGGGGAGGGAGCAGTACTTC. It specifies CASSQDQAQGREQYF.

The chain uses TRBV25-1 and TRBJ2-7; TRBD2 matches 7 bases. Germline lookup yields CDR1 MGHDK and CDR2 SYGVNS. The CDR3 length is 15 residues. Trimming cost V 5 bases and J 5 bases; bases outside gene matches: 12. CDR3 in DNA: TGTGCCAGCAGTCCGCCCGGGACTACTTTAGACGAGCAGTACTTC. The encoded protein is CASSPPGTTLDEQYF.

In this sample, this clonotype is large. CDR3 region: CASGSLTSGSGGELFF. CDR3 nucleotide sequence: TGTGCTAGTGGTTCCCTGACTAGCGGGAGCGGCGGGGAGCTGTTTTTT. The chain employs TRBV12-5 and TRBJ2-2; 12 bases align to TRBD2. The CDR3 length is 16 residues. J was trimmed by 7 bases and V by 4 bases; bases with no gene match: 7. The germline V gene encodes CDR1 LGHNT and CDR2 FRNRAP.

This clonotype appeared once. V and J are TRBV5-1 and TRBJ2-7, with D possibly matching TRBD2 (5 bases). V shed 4 bases and J shed 7 bases, with 15 bases lying between them. Looked up from germline, CDR1 is SGHRS and CDR2 is YFSETQ. The CDR3 extends over 13 amino acids. CDR3 in DNA: TGCGCCAGCAGCATTTCCGGGAACTATGAGCAGTACTTC. This encodes CASSISGNYEQYF.

This clonotype was detected a few times. V is TRBV24-1 and J is TRBJ2-5; TRBD2 is a possible D gene (5 bases). The CDR3 is 14 residues long. The V gene lost 0 bases and the J gene lost 4 bases, with 8 bases spanning the gap. CDR1 KGHDR and CDR2 SFDVKD come from the germline V gene. Here the CDR3 DNA reads TGTGCCACCAGTGATTTGCGGGGATCAGAGACCCAGTACTTC. Protein sequence: CATSDLRGSETQYF.